This TCR beta chain was identified during a study of shared clonotypes between healthy human individuals (dated by TCRdb to 2018 to 2020). About the full investigation: Three men and a couple of women, aged 18 to 49 years, made up the cohort. To estimate repertoire size and how much clonotypes are shared between individuals, the study performed deep sequencing of blood TCR repertoires from about five healthy adults. For each donor, CD4 naive and CD4 memory were each run on three plates, CD8 naive on two plates, and CD8 memory on one plate. To increase sequencing depth and limit assay-specific biases, different laboratories used diverse techniques to prepare libraries and sequence TCR repertoires. Per donor, leukapheresis produced somewhere between about 0.8 and 9 billion PBMCs. Here is what the overall study found, with its caveats: Sharing across several donors was observed for around 5% of naive CD4, about 3.2% of naive CD8, over 2% of memory CD4, and roughly 0.4% of memory CD8 clonotypes. Because the study included a small number of donors, the genetic and exposure-history diversity represented was limited. Naive subsets generally had larger estimated clonotype richness than memory subsets did. Compared with non-shared clonotypes, the clonotypes found in all four sorted-subset donors had higher generation probabilities. Sampling was restricted to blood, and TCR repertoires in tissues likely differ from the TCR repertoires found in blood. Rarefaction of sorted-subset datasets indicated incomplete sequencing despite the large sequencing depth. Pairwise subsampling led to the expectation that sequencing depth would affect the degree of clonotype sharing among donors.

This clone was detected once. There is no known antigen for this receptor. One base away there is no much larger clone; base qualities are not given. Using the deep immunoSEQ assay, TCR CDR3 regions were amplified from genomic DNA by multiplex PCR. For each cell subset, the extracted genomic DNA was distributed evenly across all wells of several immunoSEQ 96-well plates, and each plate served as one replicate. For sorted subsets, roughly 200 ng of genomic DNA, equivalent to about 30,000 T cell genomes, went into each replicate PCR. Purified libraries were measured with a Qubit 3.0 fluorometer, size-checked on a Bioanalyzer 2100, and measured again with the KAPA Library Quantification kit. Every immunoSEQ 96-well plate was sequenced on a dedicated single-read 150-cycle Illumina NextSeq 550 flow cell. On the study's bioinformatics: Because the immunoSEQ output included only junctional sequences and no quality scores, the filtering could not be the same as the filtering used for full-length reads. Sequences were annotated with PyIR, a Python wrapper for IgBLAST v1.9, and V/J genes and CDR3 were assigned using IMGT germline references. Reads with weak V/J assignments (E-value above 1e-6), missing CDR3, stop codons, out-of-frame junctions, or ambiguous translated residues were removed. V3J clonotypes were defined as sequences sharing the same inferred V gene, J gene, and CDR3 amino acid sequence. To compute the percentage overlap between repertoires, the number of shared unique clonotypes was divided by the size of the smaller repertoire. Repertoire richness was assessed with RTK rarefaction, the Chao1 estimator, and Recon v2.1 estimates of unobserved clonotypes. OLGA was used to compute generation probabilities for all TCRbeta clonotypes that the gDNA method yielded from a few donors. TCRdb took over this immuneACCESS table, retaining in-frame rearrangements with V and J assigned. Such tables are incomplete; in checked studies, under half of the missing clones stem from an unresolved V gene, and the remainder is unexplained. The V and J calls and the clone size are those of that table, but D and trimming were determined from the DNA. The sample table holds 2 million to 2.5 million clones, of which 85% to 95% were seen once. The ten largest clones represent around 0.35% of the sample.

As encoded in the germline V gene (reference sequence), CDR1 is GTSNPN while CDR2 is SVGIG. The junction shows trimming of 1 base on V and 0 bases on J, plus 10 bases between the germline ends. The CDR3 contains 15 residues, cysteine and phenylalanine counted. The entry retains the CDR3 DNA only, 45 bases that are in frame from base 1. The donors were healthy, HIV-negative adults who had no recently reported acute infections or vaccinations. Only Caucasian adults living in Nashville, Tennessee, USA were represented among the donors. Magnetic negative selection was used to enrich CD4+ T cells, after which naive cells were positively selected on CD45RA and the negative fraction became the memory subset. Blood was collected by leukapheresis, and PBMCs were isolated by Ficoll-Histopaque density gradient centrifugation and then cryopreserved in liquid nitrogen vapor phase. Analytical flow cytometry was used to check the purity and quantity of every magnetically sorted T cell population. From each sorted fraction, genomic DNA was isolated and quantified by UV absorbance on a Nanodrop 2000c.

This receptor was obtained from a man between 18 and 29 years old in good health. Some clones in this sample may be carry-over from other donors' samples. The sequenced sample consisted of naive CD4+ T cells from PBMCs. The cell subset or site label here, explained by the study, means: CD45RA+ positively selected. The chain is encoded by TRBV30 joined to TRBJ1-3; the best D guess is TRBD1, with 5 bases matching. The DNA reads TGTGCCTGGAGTGGGACATCGAGCTCTGGAAACACCATATATTTT. Its protein is CAWSGTSSSGNTIYF.